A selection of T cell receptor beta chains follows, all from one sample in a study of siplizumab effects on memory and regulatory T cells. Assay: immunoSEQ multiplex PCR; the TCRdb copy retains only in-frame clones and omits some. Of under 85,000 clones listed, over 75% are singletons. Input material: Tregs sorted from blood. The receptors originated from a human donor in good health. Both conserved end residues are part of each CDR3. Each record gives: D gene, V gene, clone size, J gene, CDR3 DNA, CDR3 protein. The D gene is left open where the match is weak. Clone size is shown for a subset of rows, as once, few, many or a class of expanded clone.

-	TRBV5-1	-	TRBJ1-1	TGCGCCAGCAGCTTGCGGGGGACTGAAGCTTTCTTT	CASSLRGTEAFF
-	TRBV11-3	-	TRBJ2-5	TGTGCCAGCAACCCCCCGGGCCAAGAGACCCAGTACTTC	CASNPPGQETQYF
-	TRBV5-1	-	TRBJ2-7	TGCGCCAGCAGCCCGGCTGGGGGAGAAGGCGTCAGAGGGCAGTACTTC	CASSPAGGEGVRGQYF
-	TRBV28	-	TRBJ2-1	TGTGCCAGCAGTTTCGCCGGGAGATACAATGAGCAGTTCTTC	CASSFAGRYNEQFF
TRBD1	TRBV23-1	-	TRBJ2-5	TGCGCCAGCAGTCAAGCCGGGACAGTAGCCCAACGAGAGACCCAGTACTTC	CASSQAGTVAQRETQYF
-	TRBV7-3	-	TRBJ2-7	TGTGCCAGCAGCTTATCGGAGACCTACGAGCAGTACTTC	CASSLSETYEQYF
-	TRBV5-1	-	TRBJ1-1	TGCGCCAGCAGCTCGAGGGGATTAACTGAAGCTTTCTTT	CASSSRGLTEAFF
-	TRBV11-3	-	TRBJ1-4	TGTGCCAGCAGCTTCCTAGGAGGTGGGGAAAAACTGTTTTTT	CASSFLGGGEKLFF
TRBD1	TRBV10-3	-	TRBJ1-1	TGTGCCATCGGGGGACAGGAGGGCACTGAAGCTTTCTTT	CAIGGQEGTEAFF
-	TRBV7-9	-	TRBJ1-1	TGTGCCAGCAGCTTAGCAGGGATGAGGATGAACACTGAAGCTTTCTTT	CASSLAGMRMNTEAFF
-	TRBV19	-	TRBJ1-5	TGTGCCAGTAGCTGGGTGGGCCCCAATCAGCCCCAGCATTTT	CASSWVGPNQPQHF
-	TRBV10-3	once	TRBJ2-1	TGTGCCATCGGGTGGACCTACAATGAGCAGTTCTTC	CAIGWTYNEQFF
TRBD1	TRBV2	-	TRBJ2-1	TGTGCCAGCAGCGGGGACAGGGCCTACAATGAGCAGTTCTTC	CASSGDRAYNEQFF
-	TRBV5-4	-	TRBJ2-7	TGTGCCAGCAGCTTGTCTTGGGCCACGGGGAGGGAGCAGTACTTC	CASSLSWATGREQYF
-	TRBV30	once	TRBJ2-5	TGTGCCTGGAGTCTAGGGCAGACCCAGTACTTC	CAWSLGQTQYF
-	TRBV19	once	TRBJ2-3	TGTGCCAGTAGTAGGGCAGGGAGCACAGATACGCAGTATTTT	CASSRAGSTDTQYF
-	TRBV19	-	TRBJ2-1	TGTGCCAGTAGTATAACCTACAATGAGCAGTTCTTC	CASSITYNEQFF
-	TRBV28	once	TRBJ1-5	TGTGCCAGCAGTTTCCTCCTCAAGGCTCAGCCCCAGCATTTT	CASSFLLKAQPQHF
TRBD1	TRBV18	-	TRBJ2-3	TGTGCCAGCTCACCGGGACAGGGCGGCACAGATACGCAGTATTTT	CASSPGQGGTDTQYF
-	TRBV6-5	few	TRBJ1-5	TGTGCCAGCAGTTACATGGATCAGCCCCAGCATTTT	CASSYMDQPQHF
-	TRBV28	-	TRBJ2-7	TGTGCCAGCACCTCTCTCGGGGCAGCCTACGAGCAGTACTTC	CASTSLGAAYEQYF
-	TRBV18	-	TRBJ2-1	TGTGCCAGCTCACCAGGGCCCCAATACAATGAGCAGTTCTTC	CASSPGPQYNEQFF
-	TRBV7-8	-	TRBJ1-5	TGTGCCAGCAGCTTAGGTGGGGGGTGGAATCAGCCCCAGCATTTT	CASSLGGGWNQPQHF
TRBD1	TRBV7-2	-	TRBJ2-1	TGTGCCAGCAGCTTATTCGGGACAGACAATGAGCAGTTCTTC	CASSLFGTDNEQFF
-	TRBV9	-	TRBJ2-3	TGTGCCAGCAGCGTAGTGGGAAGCCGCACAGATACGCAGTATTTT	CASSVVGSRTDTQYF
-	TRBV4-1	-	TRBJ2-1	TGCGCCAGCAGCCAAGATAGGGGGGGTCACAATGAGCAGTTCTTC	CASSQDRGGHNEQFF
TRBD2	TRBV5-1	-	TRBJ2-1	TGCGCCAGCAGCTTGGGCGGGGGGCGCAATGAGCAGTTCTTC	CASSLGGGRNEQFF
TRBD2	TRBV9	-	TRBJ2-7	TGTGCCAGCAGCGCCGGACTAGGTAACTACGAGCAGTACTTC	CASSAGLGNYEQYF
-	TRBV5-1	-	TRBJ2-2	TGCGCCAGCAGCAGAGGACAGATCGGGGAGCTGTTTTTT	CASSRGQIGELFF
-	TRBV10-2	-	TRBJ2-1	TGCGCCAGCAGTGGGACAGGGGTCCATAGCGGGAGGACCAGCTCCTACAATGAGCAGTTCTTC	CASSGTGVHSGRTSSYNEQFF
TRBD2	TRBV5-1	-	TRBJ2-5	TGCGCCAGCAGCTTGGGGACTAGCGGGAGGGGCGAGACCCAGTACTTC	CASSLGTSGRGETQYF
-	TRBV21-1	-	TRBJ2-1	TGTGCCAGCAGCATATGTGACCGGGACAGTGCGTTCTTC	CASSICDRDSAFF
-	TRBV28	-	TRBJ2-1	TGTGCCAGCAGTACACAGGGCAATGAGCAGTTCTTC	CASSTQGNEQFF
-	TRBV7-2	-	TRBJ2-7	TGTGCCAGCAGCCAGCAGGTCGAGCAGTACTTC	CASSQQVEQYF
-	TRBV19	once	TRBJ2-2	TGTGCCAGTAGTATCGGGTTTGTCGGGGAGCTGTTTTTT	CASSIGFVGELFF
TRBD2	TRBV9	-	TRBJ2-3	TGTGCCAGCAGCCTCCTTAGCGGGATTAGCACAGATACGCAGTATTTT	CASSLLSGISTDTQYF
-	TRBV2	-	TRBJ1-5	TGTGCCAGCGAGGAGGACAGAGGCAATCAGCCCCAGCATTTT	CASEEDRGNQPQHF
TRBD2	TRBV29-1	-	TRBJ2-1	TGCAGCGTGCCGACTAGCGGGACCTACAATGAGCAGTTCTTC	CSVPTSGTYNEQFF
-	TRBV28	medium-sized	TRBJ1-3	TGTGCCAGCAGTTTTTATGGGAACTCTGGAAACACCATATATTTT	CASSFYGNSGNTIYF
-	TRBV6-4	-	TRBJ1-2	TGTGCCAGCAGTGATGGACCGTATGGCTACACCTTC	CASSDGPYGYTF
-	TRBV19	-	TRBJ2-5	TGTGCCAGTAGCAAACAGTACCAAGAGACCCAGTACTTC	CASSKQYQETQYF
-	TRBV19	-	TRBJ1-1	TGTGCCAGTAGTGCATACCCAGGACCTGAAGCTTTCTTT	CASSAYPGPEAFF
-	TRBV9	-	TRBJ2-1	TGTGCCAGCAGCGTAGGCTACGCTAGGGATGAGCAGTTCTTC	CASSVGYARDEQFF
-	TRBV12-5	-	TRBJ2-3	TGTGCTAGTGGTTTTGGGCAAATTAGCACAGATACGCAGTATTTT	CASGFGQISTDTQYF
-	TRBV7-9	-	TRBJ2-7	TGTGCCAGCAGCTTAGAGGCGGGCGGGGAGCAGTACTTC	CASSLEAGGEQYF
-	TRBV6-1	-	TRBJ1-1	TGTGCCAGCAGTTCCAGGTGGCTGGACACTGAAGCTTTCTTT	CASSSRWLDTEAFF
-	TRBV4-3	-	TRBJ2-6	TGCGCCAGCAGCCAAATTTCCAGCGGCTCTGGGGCCAACGTCCTGACTTTC	CASSQISSGSGANVLTF
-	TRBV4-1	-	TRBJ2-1	TGCGCCAGCAGCCAAGGAACTAATAACAATGAGCAGTTCTTC	CASSQGTNNNEQFF
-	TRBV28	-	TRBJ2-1	TGTGCCAGCAGTTTGAAGTGGGAGCAGTTCTTC	CASSLKWEQFF
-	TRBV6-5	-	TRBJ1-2	TGTGCCAGCAGCCCCGCCTCTGGGGGGTCGGATGGCTACACCTTC	CASSPASGGSDGYTF
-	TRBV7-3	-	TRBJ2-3	TGTGCCAGCAGCTTACGGCCTCCAGATACGCAGTATTTT	CASSLRPPDTQYF
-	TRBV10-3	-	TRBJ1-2	TGTGCCACGCAGACTGACGCAGGCTCCTATGGCTACACCTTC	CATQTDAGSYGYTF
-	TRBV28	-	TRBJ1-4	TGTGCCAGCAGTCTCCGGGACAACCTTAATGAAAAACTGTTTTTT	CASSLRDNLNEKLFF
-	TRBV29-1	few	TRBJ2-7	TGCAGCGTTGTGAAGGACGGGGCCTACGAGCAGTACTTC	CSVVKDGAYEQYF
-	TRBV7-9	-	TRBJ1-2	TGTGCCAGCAGCAGGGGACAAAACTATGGCTACACCTTC	CASSRGQNYGYTF
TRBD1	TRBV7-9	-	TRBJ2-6	TGTGCCAGCAGCTGGACAGGGGTTGGGGCCAACGTCCTGACTTTC	CASSWTGVGANVLTF
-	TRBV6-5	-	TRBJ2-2	TGTGCCAGCAGTCGCCCCACCGGGGAGCTGTTTTTT	CASSRPTGELFF
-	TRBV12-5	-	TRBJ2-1	TGTGCTAGTGGTTTGCAGGGTCTCGGTGAGCAGTTCTTC	CASGLQGLGEQFF
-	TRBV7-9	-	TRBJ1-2	TGTGCCAGCAGAAATACCGGGACGCCAAACTATGGCTACACCTTC	CASRNTGTPNYGYTF